What follows are 28 T cell receptor beta chains derived from one specimen sequenced in a study of blood T cell repertoires in COVID-19. Sequencing used immunoSEQ multiplex PCR; TCRdb keeps in-frame clones, though not all of them. The sample contains 95,000 to 110,000 clones, 75% to 90% of which appear only once. Sequencing used peripheral blood. The receptor set was obtained from a man aged 45 to 65 with acute or convalescent COVID-19.

The rearrangement links TRBV2 to TRBJ1-1; 7 bases map to TRBD1. The CDR3 runs to 13 residues. Germline loops: CDR1 SNHLY, CDR2 FYNNEI. J lost 4 bases, V lost 6 bases, and 5 bases had no gene match. In DNA form, the CDR3 reads TGTGCCAGCAGCCCTCCAGGGGGCACTGAAGCTTTCTTT. It encodes CASSPPGGTEAFF. Full variable domain (remainder filled in from reference TRBV2 and TRBJ1-1): EPEVTQTPSHQVTQMGQEVILRCVPISNHLYFYWYRQILGQKVEFLVSFYNNEISEKSEIFDDQFSVERPDGSNFTLKIRSTKLEDSAMYFCASSPPGGTEAFFGQGTRLTVV.

Only one count was recorded for this clone. The gene calls are TRBV24-1 and TRBJ1-5; D is uncertain. The CDR3 runs to 13 residues. Germline lookup yields CDR1 KGHDR and CDR2 SFDVKD. V lost 5 bases and J lost 5, with 9 bases in between. The CDR3, as DNA: TGTGCCACCAGTGGTGGACTCTATCAGCCCCAGCATTTT. Its translation: CATSGGLYQPQHF.

The chain is built from TRBV11-1 and TRBJ2-7; 10 nucleotides match TRBD1. J was trimmed by 4 bases and V by 1 base; bases with no gene match: 4. This CDR3 region has 15 residues. Germline lookup yields CDR1 SGHAT and CDR2 FQDESV (reference sequence). CDR3 nucleotide sequence: TGTGCCAGCAGCTTAGGACAGGGGGCGCGTTACGAGCAGTACTTC. Its protein product is CASSLGQGARYEQYF.

The chain joins TRBV7-9 to TRBJ2-1; 7 bases are shared with TRBD2. The J segment lost 3 bases and the V segment lost 5 bases, leaving 10 bases of the junction unmatched. CDR1 and CDR2 (germline): SEHNR, FQNEAQ (reference sequence). The CDR3 length is 16 residues. The CDR3 region is CASSPRWLAVYNEQFF. DNA for the CDR3: TGTGCCAGCAGCCCTAGGTGGCTAGCGGTCTACAATGAGCAGTTCTTC.

This chain joins TRBV5-1 and TRBJ2-4, with D possibly being TRBD1 (5 bases). The CDR3 contains 14 residues. From germline, CDR1 is SGHRS and CDR2 YFSETQ. Deletions cut 4 bases from V and 8 bases from J, with 16 bases between. The CDR3 loop is CASSTSSGNHIQYF. CDR3 nucleotides: TGCGCCAGCAGCACGAGCTCAGGGAATCACATTCAGTACTTC.

CDR3 amino acids: CASSATGAAQETQYF. CDR3 in DNA: TGTGCCAGCAGTGCAACAGGGGCGGCCCAAGAGACCCAGTACTTC. This chain joins TRBV6-4 and TRBJ2-5; TRBD1 matches at 7 bases. The CDR3 covers 15 residues. Germline V CDR1 and CDR2: MRHNA, SNTAGT. Trimming removed 4 bases from V and 1 base from J; junction bases left unmatched: 6.

This clone appeared once. The chain couples TRBV4-1 to TRBJ2-7, with TRBD1 as a possible D gene (7 bases). This CDR3 comprises 13 residues. The ends were cut back, 4 bases at V and 5 bases at J, with 12 bases in the middle. CDR1 and CDR2 from the germline V gene are MGHRA and YSYEKL. CDR3 nucleotides: TGCGCCAGCAGCCTGCGGGACAGCAACGAGCAGTACTTC. This translates into CASSLRDSNEQYF.

The chain couples TRBV6-5 to TRBJ2-5; 7 bases match TRBD1. The CDR3 contains 13 residues. Germline CDR1 MNHEY, CDR2 SVGAGI. J gave up 6 bases and V 6 bases, and 7 bases lay outside the gene matches. CDR3 in DNA: TGTGCCAGCAGAACCCCACAGGGGAAGACCCAGTACTTC. Amino acids: CASRTPQGKTQYF.

The rearrangement links TRBV24-1 to TRBJ2-3; TRBD1 might be the D (6 bases). The germline V gene encodes CDR1 KGHDR and CDR2 SFDVKD. This CDR3 is built from 15 residues. Trimming stripped 1 base from V and 6 bases from J, with 13 bases between. DNA for the CDR3: TGTGCCACCAGTGATTTTACAGGGCCGTCGGATACGCAGTATTTT. Translated: CATSDFTGPSDTQYF.

The table lists this clone with a count of one. This chain joins TRBV11-2 and TRBJ1-2; no reliable D call. V was shortened by 5 bases and J by 5 bases, with 12 bases between the two germline ends. There are 13 residues in the CDR3. CDR1 SGHAT and CDR2 FQNNGV come from the germline V gene. The CDR3 DNA is TGTGCCAGCAGCCCTCGGGAGTGGTATGGCTACACCTTC. It yields the protein CASSPREWYGYTF.

The CDR3: CASSIAAGPSSGNTIYF. Written as DNA, the CDR3 is TGTGCCAGTAGTATAGCAGCGGGGCCGAGCTCTGGAAACACCATATATTTT. This chain links TRBV19 with TRBJ1-3; TRBD1 is a possible D gene (5 bases). V shed 1 base and J shed 0 bases, with 13 bases lying between them. From germline, CDR1 is LNHDA and CDR2 SQIVND (reference sequence). This CDR3 region has 17 residues.

The CDR3 loop reads CASSLEYGRQYF. The CDR3 DNA reads as TGTGCCAGCAGTTTAGAATATGGGCGGCAGTACTTC. This rearrangement joins TRBV28 to TRBJ2-7; D gene ambiguous. The CDR3 has 12 residues. Trimming removed 2 bases from V and 9 bases from J, with 11 bases in between. CDR1 is MDHEN and CDR2 is SYDVKM in the germline V gene.

This clone was counted a single time. The chain recombines TRBV18 with TRBJ2-1; a weak D match, TRBD1 (6 bases). The CDR3 is 15 amino acids. CDR1 and CDR2 (germline): KGHSH, LQKENI. Trimming removed 3 bases from V and 7 bases from J, with 16 bases in between. This CDR3 reads CASSPLPPGANEQFF. CDR3 coding DNA: TGTGCCAGCTCACCCCTACCCCCAGGGGCGAATGAGCAGTTCTTC.

The chain combines TRBV6-5 with TRBJ1-1; D remains unclear. The CDR3 covers 14 residues. Germline CDR1 is MNHEY and CDR2 is SVGAGI. V gave up 7 bases and J gave up 5 bases, with 17 bases separating them. The CDR3, as DNA: TGTGCCAGCACCCCGGGAGGCAGAGGGACTGAAGCTTTCTTT. Protein product: CASTPGGRGTEAFF.

The CDR3 coding sequence is TGTGCCAGCAGCTTTGGGACAGGGCGCGGCACCGGGGAGCTGTTTTTT. It specifies CASSFGTGRGTGELFF. The chain employs TRBV5-6 and TRBJ2-2, with TRBD1 identical over 9 bases. The ends lost 2 bases at V and 4 bases at J; junction bases unmatched: 6. Germline V lookup: CDR1 SGHDT, CDR2 YYEEEE. The length of the CDR3 is 16 residues.

This chain connects TRBV18 to TRBJ1-6, with no clear D. This CDR3 is built from 14 residues. Germline CDR1 KGHSH, CDR2 LQKENI. The V end was cut by 2 bases, the J end by 5 bases, with 7 bases between. CDR3 region: CASSPGQNNSPLHF. CDR3 nucleotides: TGTGCCAGCTCACCAGGGCAGAATAATTCACCCCTCCACTTT.

This chain joins TRBV5-5 and TRBJ2-1; 7 bases agree with TRBD2. This CDR3 has 15 residues. Germline CDR1 reads SGHKS; CDR2 reads YYEKEE (reference sequence). Trimming cost V 1 base and J 3 bases; bases outside gene matches: 4. The CDR3 loop reads CASSLTSESYNEQFF. The CDR3 DNA reads as TGTGCCAGCAGCTTGACTAGCGAGAGCTACAATGAGCAGTTCTTC. The whole variable domain, remainder taken from reference TRBV5-5 and TRBJ2-1, is DAGVTQSPTHLIKTRGQQVTLRCSPISGHKSVSWYQQVLGQGPQFIFQYYEKEERGRGNFPDRFSARQFPNYSSELNVNALLLGDSALYLCASSLTSESYNEQFFGPGTRLTVL.

CDR3 amino acids: CASSQFVGVQGVGNSPLHF. DNA of the CDR3: TGCGCCAGCAGCCAATTTGTGGGAGTTCAGGGGGTTGGTAATTCACCCCTCCACTTT. This chain connects TRBV4-1 to TRBJ1-6, with TRBD1 matching 7 bases. The CDR3 is made up of 19 amino acids. The germline CDR1 and CDR2 sequences are MGHRA and YSYEKL. V lost 2 bases and J lost 6; bases outside the gene matches: 16.

J is TRBJ2-7 and V is TRBV12-3 or TRBV12-4, with 9 bases lining up with TRBD1. V gave up 8 bases and J gave up 7 bases; unmatched junction bases: 9. The CDR3 is 13 amino acids. CDR3 amino acids: CASGRTGEEEQYF. As DNA, the CDR3 is TGTGCCAGCGGACGGACAGGGGAGGAGGAGCAGTACTTC.

V usage is TRBV7-9 and J usage is TRBJ2-6, with 8 nucleotides matching TRBD1. Germline V gives CDR1 SEHNR, CDR2 FQNEAQ (reference sequence). The ends lost 3 bases at V and 0 bases at J; junction bases unmatched: 4. This CDR3 has 17 amino acids. As DNA, the CDR3 is TGTGCCAGCAGCTTTGGGACAGGCAGCTCTGGGGCCAACGTCCTGACTTTC. This sequence encodes CASSFGTGSSGANVLTF.

The gene calls are TRBV19 and TRBJ2-1; 8 bases map to TRBD1. CDR1 and CDR2 (germline): LNHDA, SQIVND (reference sequence). V shed 4 bases, J shed 4 bases, and the junction held 6 bases outside the gene matches. This CDR3 is built from 15 residues. The CDR3 region is CASSTGTGPYNEQFF. CDR3 in DNA: TGTGCCAGTAGTACCGGGACAGGACCATACAATGAGCAGTTCTTC.

This clone has more than one count but fewer than ten. The chain recombines TRBV10-2 with TRBJ1-1; TRBD1 might be the D (6 bases). CDR1 and CDR2 from the germline V gene are WSHSY and SAAADI. This CDR3 spans 14 amino acids. V lost 1 base and J 6 bases, leaving 12 bases between the germline ends. The CDR3 loop is CASSELAGESEAFF. The CDR3 region has the DNA TGCGCCAGCAGTGAGTTGGCAGGGGAGTCTGAAGCTTTCTTT.

This clone was picked up one time. This rearrangement joins TRBV5-5 to TRBJ2-5; the match to TRBD1 covers 8 bases. The CDR3 sequence is 13 residues long. The ends lost 0 bases at V and 5 bases at J; junction bases unmatched: 0. Germline CDR1 reads SGHKS; CDR2 reads YYEKEE (reference sequence). CDR3 DNA sequence: TGTGCCAGCAGCTTGGGACAGGGGGAGACCCAGTACTTC. This translates into CASSLGQGETQYF. Full variable domain (remainder filled in from reference TRBV5-5 and TRBJ2-5): DAGVTQSPTHLIKTRGQQVTLRCSPISGHKSVSWYQQVLGQGPQFIFQYYEKEERGRGNFPDRFSARQFPNYSSELNVNALLLGDSALYLCASSLGQGETQYFGPGTRLLVL.

This chain uses TRBV6-5 with TRBJ1-6; TRBD1 might be the D (5 bases). The V gene's germline CDR1 is MNHEY and CDR2 SVGAGI. V was cut by 5 bases and J by 10 bases, with 9 bases left in between. The CDR3 runs to 12 residues. The CDR3 DNA reads as TGTGCCAGCAGTCGGGGGGGATCACCCCTCCACTTT. Protein: CASSRGGSPLHF.

This chain links TRBV7-8 with TRBJ2-2, with 11 bases lining up with TRBD1. The CDR3 covers 17 residues. CDR1 is SGHVS, CDR2 FQNEAQ, per germline. The ends lost 5 bases at V and 6 bases at J; junction bases unmatched: 11. Here the CDR3 DNA reads TGTGCCAGCAGCCCGACCGGGACAGGGGGGGCCGCCGGGGAGCTGTTTTTT. As protein: CASSPTGTGGAAGELFF.

V gene TRBV7-9 combines with J gene TRBJ1-2; D is undetermined. The germline CDR1 and CDR2 sequences are SEHNR and FQNEAQ (reference sequence). The CDR3 consists of 14 residues. Trimming stripped 0 bases from V and 1 base from J, with 6 bases between. As DNA, the CDR3 is TGTGCCAGCAGCTTAGCGCGGATTAACTATGGCTACACCTTC. Its protein is CASSLARINYGYTF.

V gene TRBV29-1 combines with J gene TRBJ2-3; 9 positions agree with TRBD2. The CDR3 is 14 amino acids. The germline CDR1 and CDR2 sequences are SQVTM and ANQGSEA. Germline trimming cut 6 bases from V and 4 bases from J; bases unmatched to any gene: 8. As DNA, the CDR3 is TGCAGCGTCGCGCGGGAGGGGAACGCAGATACGCAGTATTTT. This encodes CSVAREGNADTQYF.

The rearrangement links TRBV14 to TRBJ2-5; D gene unclear. Germline lookup yields CDR1 SGHDN and CDR2 FVKESK. This CDR3 region has 13 residues. The ends were cut back, 0 bases at V and 6 bases at J, with 8 bases in the middle. CDR3 coding DNA: TGTGCCAGCAGCCAAGACGGGTCAAAGACCCAGTACTTC. This codes for CASSQDGSKTQYF.